This TCR beta chain emerged from a study of CD8 T cells in Susac syndrome. The RNA input was roughly 0.45 to 1 ug, and it was reverse transcribed with random hexamers. The TCR beta CDR3 was amplified by immunoSEQ multiplex PCR across 54 Vbeta, 13 Jbeta. TCRdb ran MiXCR on the immunoSEQ multiplex PCR reads and lists one entry per CDR3 protein. This sample carries approximately 70,000 distinct CDR3 sequences, just under 95% of them seen once, and the ten largest clones take around 0.25%. The CDR3 runs 13 residues. Trimming removed 8 bases from V and 5 bases from J, with 16 bases in between. Germline CDR1 GTSNPN, CDR2 SVGIG (reference sequence). Worth noting for this clonotype: Its cognate antigen is unknown.

The authors carried out high-throughput sequencing of TCR beta. They applied it to CD8+ and CD4+ T cells obtained from blood. Study-wide results and limits: That the number of individuals in its TCR sequencing and HLA analysis was relatively small was acknowledged by the study.

This receptor was obtained from a human donor in good health. The sequenced sample consisted of CD8+ T cells from PBMCs. V usage is TRBV30 and J usage is TRBJ2-1; D gene uncertain. CDR3 protein: CAGISIVNNEQFF. DNA for the CDR3: TGTGCCGGGATAAGCATAGTAAACAATGAGCAGTTCTTC.